Shown below are 19 T cell receptor beta chains from a single sample sequenced in a study of blood T cell repertoires in COVID-19. The repertoire was sequenced with immunoSEQ multiplex PCR; TCRdb's copy has only in-frame clones and lacks some. Of under 200,000 clones in the sample, 86% were seen once. Sequencing input: peripheral blood. These receptors were obtained from a woman aged 70 to 79 with acute or convalescent COVID-19.

The chain combines TRBV5-1 with TRBJ2-7; 11 nucleotides match TRBD1. The CDR3 extends over 14 amino acids. Germline CDR1 SGHRS, CDR2 YFSETQ. V trimming: 4 bases; J trimming: 3 bases; junction bases outside the gene matches: 3. As DNA, the CDR3 is TGCGCCAGCAGCCGGACAGGGGGCAACTACGAGCAGTACTTC. Amino acid sequence: CASSRTGGNYEQYF. Filled out from reference TRBV5-1 and TRBJ2-7, the complete variable domain reads KAGVTQTPRYLIKTRGQQVTLSCSPISGHRSVSWYQQTPGQGLQFLFEYFSETQRNKGNFPGRFSGRQFSNSRSEMNVSTLELGDSALYLCASSRTGGNYEQYFGPGTRLTVT.

The V and J genes are TRBV5-4 and TRBJ1-5, with 8 bases lining up with TRBD1. Germline V gene lookup returns CDR1 SGHNT and CDR2 YYREEE (reference sequence). V lost 3 bases, J lost 2 bases, and 1 base stayed unmatched. CDR3 size: 14 residues. Here the CDR3 reads CASSWGQGNQPQHF. CDR3 bases: TGTGCCAGCAGCTGGGGACAGGGCAATCAGCCCCAGCATTTT.

In DNA, the CDR3 is TGTGCCAGCAGATACTACAATGAGCAGTTCTTC. Protein product: CASRYYNEQFF. The chain joins TRBV27 to TRBJ2-1; D unresolved. V dropped 6 bases and J dropped 3 bases, with 3 bases sitting between them. The CDR3 sequence is 11 residues long. Per the germline V gene, CDR1 is MNHEY and CDR2 is SMNVEV (reference sequence).

The chain recombines TRBV7-9 with TRBJ1-4; 7 bases match TRBD1. With 5 bases clipped from V and 3 bases from J, the junction kept 3 bases outside the gene matches. CDR1 SEHNR and CDR2 FQNEAQ come from the germline V gene (reference sequence). This CDR3 has 14 amino acids. The CDR3 is CASSLGQANEKLFF. The CDR3 DNA reads as TGTGCCAGCAGCCTCGGACAGGCTAATGAAAAACTGTTTTTT.

The chain employs TRBV6-2 or TRBV6-3 and TRBJ1-6; the D is unclear. Germline V CDR1 and CDR2: MNHEY, SVGEGT. Trimming stripped 6 bases from V and 13 bases from J, with 10 bases between. The CDR3 runs to 11 residues. The CDR3 region has the DNA TGTGCCAGCAGCCACAGTTTTCCCCTCCACTTT. Its protein product is CASSHSFPLHF.

V is TRBV24-1 and J is TRBJ2-2; TRBD1 matches 10 bases. The CDR3 loop spans 16 amino acids. V was clipped by 3 bases and J by 6 bases; unmatched bases: 6. CDR1 and CDR2 (germline): KGHDR, SFDVKD. The CDR3 sequence is CATSDDRGRPAGELFF. DNA of the CDR3: TGTGCCACCAGTGATGACAGGGGGCGCCCCGCCGGGGAGCTGTTTTTT.

This clone was seen a single time. As DNA, the CDR3 is TGTGCCAGCAGCGCAAAGGGGGCACCCCAGCATTTT. Its protein product is CASSAKGAPQHF. This sequence joins TRBV6-2 or TRBV6-3 and TRBJ1-5; TRBD1 matches 7 bases. The CDR3 extends over 12 amino acids. CDR1 MNHEY and CDR2 SVGEGT come from the germline V gene. V dropped 6 bases and J dropped 10; count of bases not matched to a gene: 6.

DNA of the CDR3: TGTGCCTGGTCCTGGGACAGGGGGTCCCCGGCTAGTAATTCACCCCTCCACTTT. This sequence encodes CAWSWDRGSPASNSPLHF. The chain couples TRBV30 to TRBJ1-6, with 11 nucleotides matching TRBD1. Germline V gene data show CDR1 as GTSNPN and CDR2 as SVGIG (reference sequence). Losses at the gene ends were 5 bases for V and 6 bases for J; bases not matched to a gene: 15. This CDR3 has 18 residues.

This chain joins TRBV24-1 and TRBJ2-3; 12 nucleotides line up with TRBD2. The V segment lost 4 bases and the J segment 2 bases; nucleotides outside the gene matches: 6. Germline V gives CDR1 KGHDR, CDR2 SFDVKD. CDR3 length equals 17 residues. CDR3 loop: CATSDRRLAGATDTQYF. The CDR3 nucleotides are TGTGCCACCAGTGACCGGAGACTAGCGGGAGCCACAGATACGCAGTATTTT.

This chain uses TRBV5-1 with TRBJ2-1; 7 nucleotides agree with TRBD2. From germline, CDR1 is SGHRS and CDR2 YFSETQ. Trimming removed 7 bases from V and 7 bases from J; junction bases left unmatched: 14. CDR3 length: 15 amino acids. The CDR3 coding sequence is TGCGCCAGCGCGTTTGGGGGGGATCCGAGGAATGAGCAGTTCTTC. Translated, it gives CASAFGGDPRNEQFF. The variable domain in full, completed from reference TRBV5-1 and TRBJ2-1, reads KAGVTQTPRYLIKTRGQQVTLSCSPISGHRSVSWYQQTPGQGLQFLFEYFSETQRNKGNFPGRFSGRQFSNSRSEMNVSTLELGDSALYLCASAFGGDPRNEQFFGPGTRLTVL.

The V gene is TRBV7-2, the J gene TRBJ2-7, with TRBD1 matching 10 bases. This CDR3 comprises 16 residues. Germline CDR1 and CDR2: SGHTA and FQGNSA. Trimming cost V 1 base and J 6 bases; bases outside gene matches: 9. As DNA, the CDR3 is TGTGCCAGCAGCTTAGAGGGCCGGGACAGGGGCGGCGAGCAGTACTTC. Translation: CASSLEGRDRGGEQYF.

The V gene is TRBV11-2, the J gene TRBJ2-7; D gene unclear. This CDR3 comprises 11 residues. CDR1 is SGHAT and CDR2 is FQNNGV in the germline V gene. V was clipped by 5 bases and J by 6 bases, with 8 bases between them. The CDR3 DNA is TGTGCCAGCAGCGCAGGTCGCGAGCAGTACTTC. This encodes CASSAGREQYF. Combining the CDR3 with reference TRBV11-2 and TRBJ2-7 gives the whole variable domain EAGVAQSPRYKIIEKRQSVAFWCNPISGHATLYWYQQILGQGPKLLIQFQNNGVVDDSQLPKDRFSAERLKGVDSTLKIQPAKLEDSAVYLCASSAGREQYFGPGTRLTVT.

This clone showed up just a few times. This chain connects TRBV7-2 to TRBJ1-1, with 7 bases matching TRBD1. Per germline, CDR1 SGHTA and CDR2 FQGNSA. V dropped 5 bases and J dropped 5; count of bases not matched to a gene: 5. The CDR3 runs 13 residues. CDR3 DNA sequence: TGTGCCAGCAGCGCGAACAGGGGTACTGAAGCTTTCTTT. Protein product: CASSANRGTEAFF.

This sequence joins TRBV5-5 and TRBJ1-3; a possible D gene is TRBD1 (5 bases). The V end lost 2 bases, the J end lost 2 bases, and 14 bases lay between the germline ends. Per the germline V gene, CDR1 is SGHKS and CDR2 is YYEKEE (reference sequence). This CDR3 spans 16 amino acids. The chain's CDR3 is CASSLIGTGPGNTIYF. CDR3 DNA sequence: TGTGCCAGCAGCTTAATCGGGACTGGACCTGGAAACACCATATATTTT.

The rearrangement links TRBV18 to TRBJ2-3; TRBD2 agrees at 10 bases. Looked up from germline, CDR1 is KGHSH and CDR2 is LQKENI. This CDR3 comprises 15 residues. V was pared by 4 bases and J by 4 bases, with 5 bases of the junction left unmatched. The CDR3: CASSLTLAGADTQYF. The CDR3 DNA reads as TGTGCCAGCTCACTTACCCTAGCGGGAGCAGATACGCAGTATTTT.

CDR3 region: CASSMDRGPGKNTGELFF. CDR3 sequence (DNA): TGTGCCAGCAGCATGGACAGGGGGCCGGGAAAAAACACCGGGGAGCTGTTTTTT. The gene calls are TRBV5-8 and TRBJ2-2; 11 nucleotides line up with TRBD1. CDR1 SGHTS and CDR2 YDEGEE come from the germline V gene. The CDR3 sequence is 18 residues long. The V and J ends lost 4 bases and 2 bases, in that order; junction bases with no gene match: 10.

V gene TRBV6-5 combines with J gene TRBJ1-1; 7 positions agree with TRBD1. The germline CDR1 and CDR2 sequences are MNHEY and SVGAGI. V was clipped by 7 bases and J by 1 base; unmatched bases: 6. This CDR3 has 14 residues. This chain's CDR3 is CASMKTGPNTEAFF. Written as DNA, the CDR3 is TGTGCCAGCATGAAGACAGGGCCGAACACTGAAGCTTTCTTT.

This sequence joins TRBV6-5 and TRBJ2-7, with a weak D call TRBD1 (5 bases). The germline gives CDR1 MNHEY, CDR2 SVGAGI. V lost 0 bases and J lost 0, with 12 bases in between. The CDR3 is 16 amino acids. Written as DNA, the CDR3 is TGTGCCAGCAGTTACTCCCGACAGTTTCCCTCCTACGAGCAGTACTTC. Protein product: CASSYSRQFPSYEQYF.

V gene TRBV29-1 combines with J gene TRBJ2-1, with 15 bases aligning to TRBD2. The CDR3 sequence is 16 residues long. Germline V gives CDR1 SQVTM, CDR2 ANQGSEA. The junction had 10 bases not matched to a gene; V was cut back by 6 bases and J by 7 bases. The CDR3 region is CSVVGLAGGPSNEQFF. CDR3 nucleotides: TGCAGCGTCGTTGGACTAGCGGGAGGGCCGTCGAATGAGCAGTTCTTC.